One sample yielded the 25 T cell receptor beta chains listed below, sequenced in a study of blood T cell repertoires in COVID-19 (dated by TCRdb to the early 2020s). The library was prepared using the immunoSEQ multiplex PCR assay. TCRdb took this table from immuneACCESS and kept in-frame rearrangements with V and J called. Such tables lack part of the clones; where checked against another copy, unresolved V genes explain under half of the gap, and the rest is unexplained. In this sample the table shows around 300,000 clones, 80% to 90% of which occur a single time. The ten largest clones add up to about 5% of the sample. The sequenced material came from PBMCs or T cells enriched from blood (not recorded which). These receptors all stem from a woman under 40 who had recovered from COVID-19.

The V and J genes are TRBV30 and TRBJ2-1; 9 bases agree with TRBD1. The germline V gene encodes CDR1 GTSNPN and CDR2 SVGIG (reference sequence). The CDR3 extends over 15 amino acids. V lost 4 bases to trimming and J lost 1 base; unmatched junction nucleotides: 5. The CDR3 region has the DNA TGTGCCTGGACTCCCGGGACAGGGTCCTACAATGAGCAGTTCTTC. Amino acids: CAWTPGTGSYNEQFF.

This CDR3 is CASSPPQRSNTEAFF. CDR3 bases: TGTGCCAGCAGCCCCCCTCAACGGTCCAACACTGAAGCTTTCTTT. The gene calls are TRBV7-2 and TRBJ1-1; D unclear. CDR3 length: 15 amino acids. Looked up from germline, CDR1 is SGHTA and CDR2 is FQGNSA. Trimming removed 5 bases from V and 2 bases from J, with 15 bases in between. Based on the CDR3 plus reference TRBV7-2 and TRBJ1-1, the full variable domain is GAGVSQSPSNKVTEKGKDVELRCDPISGHTALYWYRQSLGQGLEFLIYFQGNSAPDKSGLPSDRFSAERTGGSVSTLTIQRTQQEDSAVYLCASSPPQRSNTEAFFGQGTRLTVV.

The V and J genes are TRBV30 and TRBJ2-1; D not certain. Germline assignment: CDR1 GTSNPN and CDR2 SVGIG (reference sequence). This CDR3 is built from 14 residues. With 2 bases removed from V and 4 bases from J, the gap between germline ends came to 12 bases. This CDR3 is CAWSPRTVYNEQFF. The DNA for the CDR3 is TGTGCCTGGAGTCCACGAACAGTTTACAATGAGCAGTTCTTC.

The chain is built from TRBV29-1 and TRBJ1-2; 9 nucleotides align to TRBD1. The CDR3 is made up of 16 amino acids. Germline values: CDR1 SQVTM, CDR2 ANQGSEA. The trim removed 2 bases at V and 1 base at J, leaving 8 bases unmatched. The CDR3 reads CSVESFQTGGNYGYTF. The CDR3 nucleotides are TGCAGCGTTGAATCCTTTCAGACAGGGGGTAACTATGGCTACACCTTC.

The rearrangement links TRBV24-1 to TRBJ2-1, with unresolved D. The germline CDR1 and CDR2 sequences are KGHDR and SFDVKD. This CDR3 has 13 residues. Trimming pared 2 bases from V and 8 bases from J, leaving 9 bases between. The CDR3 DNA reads TGTGCCACCAGTGATTCGGGTTCCTATGAGCAGTTCTTC. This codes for CATSDSGSYEQFF.

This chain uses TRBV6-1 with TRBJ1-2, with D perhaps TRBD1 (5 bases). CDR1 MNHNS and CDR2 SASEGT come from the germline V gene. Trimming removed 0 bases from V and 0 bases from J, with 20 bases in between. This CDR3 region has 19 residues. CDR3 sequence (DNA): TGTGCCAGCAGTGAAGCTCAAACAGGCCTGTATATCCCTAACTATGGCTACACCTTC. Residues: CASSEAQTGLYIPNYGYTF.

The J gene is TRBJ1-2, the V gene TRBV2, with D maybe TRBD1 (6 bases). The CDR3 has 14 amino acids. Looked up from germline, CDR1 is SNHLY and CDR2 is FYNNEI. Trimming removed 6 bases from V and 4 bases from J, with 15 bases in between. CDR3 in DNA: TGTGCCAGCAGCCCCGTAGACAGGACCTATGGCTACACCTTC. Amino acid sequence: CASSPVDRTYGYTF.

The CDR3 protein is CASSLVPPSSYNSPLHF. The CDR3 bases are TGTGCCAGCAGCTTGGTCCCCCCGAGCTCCTATAATTCACCCCTCCACTTT. The J gene is TRBJ1-6, the V gene TRBV7-2; no clear D gene. Germline lookup yields CDR1 SGHTA and CDR2 FQGNSA. The CDR3 is made up of 17 amino acids. Trimming took off 3 bases at V and 0 bases at J, with 12 bases between the two ends.

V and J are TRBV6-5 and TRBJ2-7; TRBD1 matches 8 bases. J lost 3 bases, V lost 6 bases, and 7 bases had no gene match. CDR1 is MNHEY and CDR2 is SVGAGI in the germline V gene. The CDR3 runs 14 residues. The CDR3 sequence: CASSLGQGFYEQYF. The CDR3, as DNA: TGTGCCAGCAGCCTAGGACAGGGTTTCTACGAGCAGTACTTC.

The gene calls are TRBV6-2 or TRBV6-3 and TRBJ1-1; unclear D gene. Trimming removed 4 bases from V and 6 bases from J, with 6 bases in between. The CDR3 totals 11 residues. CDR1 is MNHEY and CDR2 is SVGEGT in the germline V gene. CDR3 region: CASSFRAEAFF. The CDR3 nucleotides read TGTGCCAGCAGTTTTAGAGCTGAAGCTTTCTTT.

The DNA of the CDR3 is TGCGCCAGCAGCTCCGACGGGGAGACTGAAGCTTTCTTT. This sequence encodes CASSSDGETEAFF. The chain joins TRBV5-1 to TRBJ1-1; D is undetermined. The CDR3 has 13 residues. Germline-derived CDR1 and CDR2 are SGHRS and YFSETQ. Trimming cost V 3 bases and J 5 bases, with 11 bases left between them.

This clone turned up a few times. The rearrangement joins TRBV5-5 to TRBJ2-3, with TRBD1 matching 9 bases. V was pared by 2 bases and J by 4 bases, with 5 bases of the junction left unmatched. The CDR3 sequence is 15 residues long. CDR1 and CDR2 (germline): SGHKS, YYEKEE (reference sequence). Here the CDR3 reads CASSFRDRAPDTQYF. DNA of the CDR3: TGTGCCAGCAGCTTCCGGGACAGGGCTCCAGATACGCAGTATTTT.

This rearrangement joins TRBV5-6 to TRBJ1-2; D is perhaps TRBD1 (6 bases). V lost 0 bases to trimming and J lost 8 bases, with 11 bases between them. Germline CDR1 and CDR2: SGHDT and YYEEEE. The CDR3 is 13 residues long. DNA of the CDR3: TGTGCCAGCAGCTTGGCAGGGGTTGGCGGCTACACCTTC. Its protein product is CASSLAGVGGYTF.

CDR3 in amino acids: CASSLGGGTAGELFF. CDR3 DNA: TGTGCCAGCAGCTTGGGCGGGGGCACGGCCGGGGAGCTGTTTTTT. This chain joins TRBV7-6 and TRBJ2-2; tentatively, D is TRBD2 (7 bases). The length of the CDR3 is 15 residues. Germline V lookup: CDR1 SGHVS, CDR2 FNYEAQ. V shed 3 bases and J shed 6 bases, with 14 bases lying between them.

The DNA of the CDR3 is TGCAGCGTTGAATTGCACGGGATGAACACTGAAGCTTTCTTT. Amino acid sequence: CSVELHGMNTEAFF. The chain combines TRBV29-1 with TRBJ1-1; no clear D. CDR1 and CDR2 from the germline V gene are SQVTM and ANQGSEA. The CDR3 has 14 amino acids. The germline V and J ends were trimmed by 2 bases and 0 bases, with 10 bases remaining between them.

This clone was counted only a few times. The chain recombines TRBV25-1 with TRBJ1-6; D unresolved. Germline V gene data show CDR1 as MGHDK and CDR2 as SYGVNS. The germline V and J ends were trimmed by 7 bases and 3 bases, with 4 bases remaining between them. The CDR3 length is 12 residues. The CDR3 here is CASNNYNSPLHF. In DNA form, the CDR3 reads TGTGCCAGCAATAACTATAATTCACCCCTCCACTTT.

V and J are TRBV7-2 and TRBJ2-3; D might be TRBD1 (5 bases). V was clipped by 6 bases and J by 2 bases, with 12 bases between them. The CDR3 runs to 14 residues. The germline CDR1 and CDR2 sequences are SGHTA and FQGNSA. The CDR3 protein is CASRGWGNTDTQYF. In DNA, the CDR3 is TGTGCCAGCAGGGGGTGGGGCAACACAGATACGCAGTATTTT.

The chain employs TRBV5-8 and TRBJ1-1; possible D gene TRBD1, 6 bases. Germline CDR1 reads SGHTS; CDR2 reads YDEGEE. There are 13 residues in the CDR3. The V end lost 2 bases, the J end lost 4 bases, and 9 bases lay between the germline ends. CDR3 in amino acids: CASSFRGSTEAFF. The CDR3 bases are TGTGCCAGCAGCTTCAGGGGTAGCACTGAAGCTTTCTTT.

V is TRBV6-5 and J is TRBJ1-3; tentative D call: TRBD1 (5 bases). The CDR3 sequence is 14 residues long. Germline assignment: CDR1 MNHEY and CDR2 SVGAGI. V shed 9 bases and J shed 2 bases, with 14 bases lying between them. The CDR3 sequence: CASHIGGTGNTIYF. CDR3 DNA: TGTGCCAGTCACATCGGGGGGACTGGAAACACCATATATTTT.

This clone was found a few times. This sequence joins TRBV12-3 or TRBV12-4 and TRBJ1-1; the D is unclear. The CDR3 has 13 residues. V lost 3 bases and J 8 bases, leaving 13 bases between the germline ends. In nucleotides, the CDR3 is TGTGCCAGCAGTTTTCTGGGAAAGCGGGAAGCTTTCTTT. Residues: CASSFLGKREAFF.

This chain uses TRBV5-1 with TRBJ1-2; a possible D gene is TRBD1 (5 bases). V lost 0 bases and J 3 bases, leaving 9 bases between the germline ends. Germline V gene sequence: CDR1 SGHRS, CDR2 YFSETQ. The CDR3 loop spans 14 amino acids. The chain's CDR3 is CASSLEFRDYGYTF. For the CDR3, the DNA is TGCGCCAGCAGCTTGGAGTTCAGGGACTATGGCTACACCTTC.

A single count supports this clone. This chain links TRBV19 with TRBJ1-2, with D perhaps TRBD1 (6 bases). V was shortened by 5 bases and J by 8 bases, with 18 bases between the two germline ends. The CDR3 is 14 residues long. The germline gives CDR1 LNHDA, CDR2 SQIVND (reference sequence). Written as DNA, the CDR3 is TGTGCCAGTAGTCTCCGGACAGACCCATTGGGCTACACCTTC. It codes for CASSLRTDPLGYTF.

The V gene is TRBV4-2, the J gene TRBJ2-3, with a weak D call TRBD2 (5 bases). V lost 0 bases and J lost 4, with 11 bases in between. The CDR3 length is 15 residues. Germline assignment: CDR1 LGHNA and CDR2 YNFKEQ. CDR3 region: CASSQDGGSADTQYF. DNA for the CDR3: TGTGCCAGCAGCCAAGATGGCGGTAGCGCAGATACGCAGTATTTT.

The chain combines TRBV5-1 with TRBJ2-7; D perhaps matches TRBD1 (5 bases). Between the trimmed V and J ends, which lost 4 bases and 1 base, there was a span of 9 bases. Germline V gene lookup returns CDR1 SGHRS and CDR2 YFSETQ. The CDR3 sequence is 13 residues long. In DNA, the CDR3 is TGCGCCAGCAGCCCTGGACATTCCTACGAGCAGTACTTC. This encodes CASSPGHSYEQYF.

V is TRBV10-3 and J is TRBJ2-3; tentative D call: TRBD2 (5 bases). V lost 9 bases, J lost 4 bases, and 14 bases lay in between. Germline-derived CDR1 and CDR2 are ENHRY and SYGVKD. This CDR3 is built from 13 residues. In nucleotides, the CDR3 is TGTGCCATTCTAGCCCACACATCAGATACGCAGTATTTT. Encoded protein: CAILAHTSDTQYF.